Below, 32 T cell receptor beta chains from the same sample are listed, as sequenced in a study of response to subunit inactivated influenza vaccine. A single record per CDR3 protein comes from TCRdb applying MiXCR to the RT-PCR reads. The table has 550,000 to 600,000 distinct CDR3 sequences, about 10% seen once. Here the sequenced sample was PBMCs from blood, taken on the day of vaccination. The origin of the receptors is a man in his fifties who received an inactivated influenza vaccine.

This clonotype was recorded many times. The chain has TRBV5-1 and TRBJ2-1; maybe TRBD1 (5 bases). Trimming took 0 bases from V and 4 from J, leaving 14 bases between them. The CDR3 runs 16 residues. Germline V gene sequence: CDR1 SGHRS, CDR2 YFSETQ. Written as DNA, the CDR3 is TGCGCCAGCAGCTTGGCCACAGGAAGCCGTTACAATGAGCAGTTCTTC. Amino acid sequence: CASSLATGSRYNEQFF.

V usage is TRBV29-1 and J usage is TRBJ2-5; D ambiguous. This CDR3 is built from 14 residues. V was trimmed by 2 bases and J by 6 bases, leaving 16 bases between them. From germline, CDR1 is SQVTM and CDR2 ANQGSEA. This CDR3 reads CSVESGSLTQTQYF. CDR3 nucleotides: TGCAGCGTTGAATCCGGCAGCTTAACCCAGACCCAGTACTTC.

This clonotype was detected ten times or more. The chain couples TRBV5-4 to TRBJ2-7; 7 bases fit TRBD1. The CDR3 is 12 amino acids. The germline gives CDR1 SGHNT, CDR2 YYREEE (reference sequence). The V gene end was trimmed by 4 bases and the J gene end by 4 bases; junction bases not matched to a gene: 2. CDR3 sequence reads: CASSKQGYEQYF. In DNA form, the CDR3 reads TGTGCCAGCAGCAAACAGGGGTACGAGCAGTACTTC.

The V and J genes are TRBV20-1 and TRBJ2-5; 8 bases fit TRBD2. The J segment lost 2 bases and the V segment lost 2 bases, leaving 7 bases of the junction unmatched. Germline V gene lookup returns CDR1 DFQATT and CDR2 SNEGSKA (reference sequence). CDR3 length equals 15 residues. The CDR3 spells CSARLAGRLQETQYF. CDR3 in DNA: TGCAGTGCTAGATTAGCGGGGCGCCTTCAAGAGACCCAGTACTTC.

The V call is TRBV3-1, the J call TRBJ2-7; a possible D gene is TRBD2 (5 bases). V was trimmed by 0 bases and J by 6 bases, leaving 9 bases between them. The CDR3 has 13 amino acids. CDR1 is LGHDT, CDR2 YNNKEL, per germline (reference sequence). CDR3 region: CASSQENGVEQYF. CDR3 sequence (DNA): TGTGCCAGCAGCCAAGAGAACGGGGTCGAGCAGTACTTC.

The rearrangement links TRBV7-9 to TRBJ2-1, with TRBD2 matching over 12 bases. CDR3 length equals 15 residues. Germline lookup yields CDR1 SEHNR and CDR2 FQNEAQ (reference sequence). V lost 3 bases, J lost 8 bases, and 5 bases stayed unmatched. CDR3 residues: CASSFGLAGIDEQFF. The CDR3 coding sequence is TGTGCCAGCAGCTTCGGACTAGCGGGAATAGATGAGCAGTTCTTC.

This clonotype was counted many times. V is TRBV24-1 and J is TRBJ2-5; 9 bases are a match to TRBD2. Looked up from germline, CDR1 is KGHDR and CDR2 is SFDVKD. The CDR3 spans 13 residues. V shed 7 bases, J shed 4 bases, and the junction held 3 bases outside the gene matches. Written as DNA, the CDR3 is TGTGCCACCAGATCAGCGGGAGGAGAGACCCAGTACTTC. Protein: CATRSAGGETQYF.

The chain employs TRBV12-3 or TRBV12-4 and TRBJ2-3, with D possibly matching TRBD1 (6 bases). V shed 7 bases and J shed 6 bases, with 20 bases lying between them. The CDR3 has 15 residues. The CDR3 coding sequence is TGTGCCAGCACCCTGGGACATCTACGATTGGATACGCAGTATTTT. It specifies CASTLGHLRLDTQYF.

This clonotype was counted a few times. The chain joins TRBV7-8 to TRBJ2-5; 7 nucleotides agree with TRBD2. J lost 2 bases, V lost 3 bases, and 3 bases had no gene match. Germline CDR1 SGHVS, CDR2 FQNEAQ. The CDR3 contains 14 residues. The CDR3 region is CASSFRLAQETQYF. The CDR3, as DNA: TGTGCCAGCAGCTTCAGACTAGCTCAAGAGACCCAGTACTTC.

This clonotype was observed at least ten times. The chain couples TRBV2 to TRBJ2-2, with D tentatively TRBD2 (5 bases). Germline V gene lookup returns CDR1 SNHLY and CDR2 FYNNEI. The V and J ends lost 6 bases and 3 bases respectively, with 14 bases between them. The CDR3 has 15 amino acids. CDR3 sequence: CASRGRTADTGELFF. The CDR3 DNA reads TGTGCCAGCAGGGGGAGAACAGCTGACACCGGGGAGCTGTTTTTT.

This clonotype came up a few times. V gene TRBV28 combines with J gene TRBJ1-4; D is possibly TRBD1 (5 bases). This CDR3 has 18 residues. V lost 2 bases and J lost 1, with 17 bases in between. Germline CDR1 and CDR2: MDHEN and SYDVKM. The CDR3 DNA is TGTGCCAGCAGTTTAAGGGGCCTCCTAGGAGGAACTAATGAAAAACTGTTTTTT. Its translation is CASSLRGLLGGTNEKLFF.

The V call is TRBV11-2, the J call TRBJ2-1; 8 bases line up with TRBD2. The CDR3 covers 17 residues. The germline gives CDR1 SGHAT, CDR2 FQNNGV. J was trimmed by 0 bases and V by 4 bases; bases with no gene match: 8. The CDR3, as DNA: TGTGCCAGCAGCTCCTCAGCGGGAGCCCTCTCCTACAATGAGCAGTTCTTC. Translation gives CASSSSAGALSYNEQFF.

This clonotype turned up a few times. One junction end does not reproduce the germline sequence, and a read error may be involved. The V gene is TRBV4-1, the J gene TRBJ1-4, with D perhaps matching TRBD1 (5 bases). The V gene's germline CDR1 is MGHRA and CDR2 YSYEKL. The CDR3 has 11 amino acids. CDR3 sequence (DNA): TGCGCCAGCAGCCAAGCCCGGACAAGGATTTTT. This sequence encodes CASSQARTRIF.

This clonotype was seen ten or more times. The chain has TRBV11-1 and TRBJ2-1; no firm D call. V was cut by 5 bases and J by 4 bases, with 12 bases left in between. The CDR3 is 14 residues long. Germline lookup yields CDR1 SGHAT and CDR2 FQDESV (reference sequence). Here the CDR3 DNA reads TGTGCCAGCAGCCCACGTGGGAATTACAATGAGCAGTTCTTC. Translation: CASSPRGNYNEQFF.

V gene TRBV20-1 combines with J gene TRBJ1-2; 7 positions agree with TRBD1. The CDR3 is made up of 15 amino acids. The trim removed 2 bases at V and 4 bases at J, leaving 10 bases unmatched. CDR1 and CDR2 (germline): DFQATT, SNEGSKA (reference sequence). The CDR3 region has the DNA TGCAGTGCTAGACCAAACCCGACAGGGACCTATGGCTACACCTTC. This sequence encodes CSARPNPTGTYGYTF.

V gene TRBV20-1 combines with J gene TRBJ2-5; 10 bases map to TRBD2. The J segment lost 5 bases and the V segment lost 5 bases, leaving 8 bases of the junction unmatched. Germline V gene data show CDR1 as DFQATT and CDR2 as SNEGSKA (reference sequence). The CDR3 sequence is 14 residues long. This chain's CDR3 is CSAAQRGGRETQYF. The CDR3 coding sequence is TGCAGTGCTGCCCAGCGGGGGGGTCGGGAGACCCAGTACTTC.

CDR3 in amino acids: CSARGDWVLGSPLHF. CDR3 sequence (DNA): TGCAGTGCTAGGGGGGATTGGGTTTTGGGCTCACCCCTCCACTTT. The rearrangement joins TRBV20-1 to TRBJ1-6, with D perhaps TRBD1 (5 bases). CDR1 is DFQATT, CDR2 SNEGSKA, per germline (reference sequence). Trimming stripped 3 bases from V and 10 bases from J, with 19 bases between. CDR3 length: 15 residues.

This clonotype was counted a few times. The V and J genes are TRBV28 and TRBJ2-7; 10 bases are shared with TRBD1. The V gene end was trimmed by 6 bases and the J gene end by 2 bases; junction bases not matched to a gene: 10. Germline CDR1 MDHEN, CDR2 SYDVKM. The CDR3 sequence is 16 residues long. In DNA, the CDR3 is TGTGCCAGCAGCCAACTCCGGGGGACAGGGGCCTACGAGCAGTACTTC. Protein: CASSQLRGTGAYEQYF.

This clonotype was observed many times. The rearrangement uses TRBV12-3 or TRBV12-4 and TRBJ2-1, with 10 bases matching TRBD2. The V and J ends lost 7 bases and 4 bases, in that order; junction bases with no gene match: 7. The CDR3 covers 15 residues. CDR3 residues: CASILSGGPYNEQFF. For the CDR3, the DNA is TGTGCCAGCATCCTTAGCGGGGGGCCGTACAATGAGCAGTTCTTC.

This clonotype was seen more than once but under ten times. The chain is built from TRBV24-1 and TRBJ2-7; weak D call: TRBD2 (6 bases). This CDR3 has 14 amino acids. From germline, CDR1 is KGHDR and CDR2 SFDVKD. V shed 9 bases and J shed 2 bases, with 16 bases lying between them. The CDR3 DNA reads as TGTGCCACCGGTCCTAGCGCAGGACCCTACGAGCAGTACTTC. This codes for CATGPSAGPYEQYF.

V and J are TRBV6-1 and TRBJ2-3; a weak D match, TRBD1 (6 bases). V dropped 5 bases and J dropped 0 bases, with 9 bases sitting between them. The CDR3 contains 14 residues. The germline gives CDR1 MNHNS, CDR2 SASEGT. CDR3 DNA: TGTGCCAGCAGTAGCCAGGGGAGCACAGATACGCAGTATTTT. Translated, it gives CASSSQGSTDTQYF.

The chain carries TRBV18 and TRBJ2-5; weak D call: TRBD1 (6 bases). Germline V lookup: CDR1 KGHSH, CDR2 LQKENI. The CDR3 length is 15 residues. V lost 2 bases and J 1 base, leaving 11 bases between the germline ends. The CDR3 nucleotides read TGTGCCAGCTCACCATACGGACAGACCCAAGAGACCCAGTACTTC. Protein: CASSPYGQTQETQYF.

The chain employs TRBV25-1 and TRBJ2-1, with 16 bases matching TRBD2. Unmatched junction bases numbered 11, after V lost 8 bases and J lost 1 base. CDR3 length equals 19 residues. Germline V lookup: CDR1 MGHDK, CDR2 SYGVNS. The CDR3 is CASLAPGLAGGGSYNEQFF. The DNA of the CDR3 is TGTGCCAGCCTCGCTCCGGGACTAGCGGGAGGGGGATCCTACAATGAGCAGTTCTTC.

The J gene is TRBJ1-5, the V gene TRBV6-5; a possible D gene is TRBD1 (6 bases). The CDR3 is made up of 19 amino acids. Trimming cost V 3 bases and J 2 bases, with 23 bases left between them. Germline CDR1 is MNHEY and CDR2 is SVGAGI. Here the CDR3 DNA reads TGTGCCAGCAGTTATGGGAGTCTTAAGGTGGGGGCGGGCAATCAGCCCCAGCATTTT. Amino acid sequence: CASSYGSLKVGAGNQPQHF.

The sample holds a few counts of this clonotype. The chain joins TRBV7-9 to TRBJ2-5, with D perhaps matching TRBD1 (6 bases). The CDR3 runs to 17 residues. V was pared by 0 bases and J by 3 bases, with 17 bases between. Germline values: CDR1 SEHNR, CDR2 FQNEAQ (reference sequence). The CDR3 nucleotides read TGTGCCAGCAGCTTAGCGCAGGGGTCCAGGACAAAAGAGACCCAGTACTTC. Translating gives CASSLAQGSRTKETQYF.

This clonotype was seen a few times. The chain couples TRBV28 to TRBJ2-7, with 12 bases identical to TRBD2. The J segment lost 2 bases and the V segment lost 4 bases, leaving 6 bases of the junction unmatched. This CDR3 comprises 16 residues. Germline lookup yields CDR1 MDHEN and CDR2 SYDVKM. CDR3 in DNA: TGTGCCAGCAGTTCTGATGGACTAGCGGGGACCTACGAGCAGTACTTC. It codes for CASSSDGLAGTYEQYF.

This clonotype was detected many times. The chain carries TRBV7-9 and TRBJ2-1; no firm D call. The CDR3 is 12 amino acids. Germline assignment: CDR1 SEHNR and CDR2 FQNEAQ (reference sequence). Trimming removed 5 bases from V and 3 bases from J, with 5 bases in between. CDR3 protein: CASSPNYNEQFF. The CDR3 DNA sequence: TGTGCCAGCAGCCCAAACTACAATGAGCAGTTCTTC.

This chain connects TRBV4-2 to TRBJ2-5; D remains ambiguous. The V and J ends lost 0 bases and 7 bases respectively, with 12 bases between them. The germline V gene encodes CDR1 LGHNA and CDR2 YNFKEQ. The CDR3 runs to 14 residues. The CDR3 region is CASSQDGEEGTQYF. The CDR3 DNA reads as TGTGCCAGCAGCCAAGATGGCGAAGAAGGGACCCAGTACTTC.

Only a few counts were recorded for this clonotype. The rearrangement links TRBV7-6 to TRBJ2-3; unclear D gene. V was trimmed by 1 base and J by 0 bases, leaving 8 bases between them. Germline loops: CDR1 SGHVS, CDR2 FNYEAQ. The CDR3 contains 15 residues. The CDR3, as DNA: TGTGCCAGCAGCTTAGGGCAGTTAAGCACAGATACGCAGTATTTT. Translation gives CASSLGQLSTDTQYF.

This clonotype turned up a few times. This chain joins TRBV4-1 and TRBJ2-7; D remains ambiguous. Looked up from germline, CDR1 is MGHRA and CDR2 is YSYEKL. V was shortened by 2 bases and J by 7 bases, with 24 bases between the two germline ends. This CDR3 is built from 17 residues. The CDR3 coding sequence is TGCGCCAGCAGCCAAAATCCTCTAAGGTCGATCGCTTGGGAGCAGTACTTC. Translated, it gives CASSQNPLRSIAWEQYF.

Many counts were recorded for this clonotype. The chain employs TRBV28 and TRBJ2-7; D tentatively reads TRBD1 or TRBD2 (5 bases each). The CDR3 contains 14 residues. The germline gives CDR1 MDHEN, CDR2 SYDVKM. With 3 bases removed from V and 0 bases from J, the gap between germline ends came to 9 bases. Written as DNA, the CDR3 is TGTGCCAGCAGTTTTCGGGGCGCCTCCTACGAGCAGTACTTC. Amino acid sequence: CASSFRGASYEQYF.

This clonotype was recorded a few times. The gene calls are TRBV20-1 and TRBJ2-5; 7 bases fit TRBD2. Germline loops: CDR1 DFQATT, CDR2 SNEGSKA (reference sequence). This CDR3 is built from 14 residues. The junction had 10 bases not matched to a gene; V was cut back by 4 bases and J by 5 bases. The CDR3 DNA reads TGCAGTGCTAAATCGGGAGGAATTGGGGAGACCCAGTACTTC. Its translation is CSAKSGGIGETQYF.